One sample yielded the 24 T cell receptor beta chains listed below, sequenced in a study of neoadjuvant anti-PD-1 for oral cavity cancer. The sample's time point: after neoadjuvant nivolumab, at surgical resection. Sequencing was performed with immunoSEQ multiplex PCR; in TCRdb, only in-frame clones are kept and a portion is missing. The sample records some 70,000 clones, about 85% being singletons. Sequenced material: PBMCs, taken after nivolumab (anti-PD-1) treatment. These receptors were collected from a person between 40 and 85 years old with oral cavity squamous cell carcinoma.

The rearrangement joins TRBV11-1 to TRBJ2-5; 8 bases are shared with TRBD1. The CDR3 sequence is 14 residues long. The J segment lost 1 base and the V segment lost 4 bases, leaving 2 bases of the junction unmatched. From germline, CDR1 is SGHAT and CDR2 FQDESV (reference sequence). CDR3 bases: TGTGCCAGCAGCTGGACAGGGTTCCAAGAGACCCAGTACTTC. Encoded protein: CASSWTGFQETQYF.

This clone has only a few counts. V is TRBV5-6 and J is TRBJ2-1; D call uncertain. This CDR3 spans 13 amino acids. V was trimmed by 5 bases and J by 4 bases, leaving 10 bases between them. Germline V gene lookup returns CDR1 SGHDT and CDR2 YYEEEE. The CDR3, as DNA: TGTGCCAGCAGGCCTCGGAGTTACAATGAGCAGTTCTTC. Residues: CASRPRSYNEQFF.

The sample holds a few counts of this clone. The chain couples TRBV30 to TRBJ2-2; TRBD1 matches 9 bases. The CDR3 has 15 residues. V shed 7 bases, J shed 4 bases, and the junction held 10 bases outside the gene matches. Germline assignment: CDR1 GTSNPN and CDR2 SVGIG (reference sequence). CDR3 residues: CAFRSGTGITGELFF. CDR3 coding DNA: TGTGCCTTTCGTAGTGGGACAGGGATCACCGGGGAGCTGTTTTTT.

This chain connects TRBV5-1 to TRBJ2-5, with 7 bases aligning to TRBD1. V trimming: 4 bases; J trimming: 4 bases; junction bases outside the gene matches: 10. CDR3 size: 15 residues. CDR1 and CDR2 from the germline V gene are SGHRS and YFSETQ. CDR3 protein: CASSPPGTAGETQYF. In nucleotides, the CDR3 is TGCGCCAGCAGCCCGCCAGGGACAGCCGGAGAGACCCAGTACTTC.

The V and J genes are TRBV4-1 and TRBJ2-3; 10 positions match TRBD2. Unmatched junction bases numbered 0, after V lost 3 bases and J lost 3 bases. This CDR3 comprises 14 residues. The germline V gene has CDR1 MGHRA and CDR2 YSYEKL. CDR3 nucleotide sequence: TGCGCCAGCAGCCAGGGACTAGCGACAGATACGCAGTATTTT. Its protein is CASSQGLATDTQYF.

V and J are TRBV11-2 and TRBJ2-3; 7 bases align to TRBD2. The CDR3 length is 16 residues. CDR1 and CDR2 (germline): SGHAT, FQNNGV. V lost 4 bases and J lost 1; bases outside the gene matches: 8. The CDR3 sequence: CASSYGRGRGTDTQYF. The CDR3 nucleotides are TGTGCCAGCAGCTACGGCCGGGGGAGGGGCACAGATACGCAGTATTTT.

The chain employs TRBV4-1 and TRBJ2-1; the match to TRBD1 covers 7 bases. CDR3 length: 13 residues. Unmatched junction bases numbered 3, after V lost 4 bases and J lost 6 bases. Per the germline V gene, CDR1 is MGHRA and CDR2 is YSYEKL. CDR3 DNA: TGCGCCAGCAGCCTCGGACAGGTCAATGAGCAGTTCTTC. Translation: CASSLGQVNEQFF.

This chain links TRBV6-6 with TRBJ2-1; no definite D call. The CDR3 totals 15 residues. In germline, CDR1 is MNHNY, CDR2 SVGAGI (reference sequence). Trimming left V 2 bases short and J 2 bases short, with 10 bases between. The CDR3 is CASSYIRATYNEQFF. For the CDR3, the DNA is TGTGCCAGCAGTTACATTCGGGCTACCTACAATGAGCAGTTCTTC.

The chain carries TRBV28 and TRBJ1-5; 9 nucleotides align to TRBD1. The CDR3 is made up of 16 amino acids. Germline lookup yields CDR1 MDHEN and CDR2 SYDVKM. V shed 8 bases, J shed 6 bases, and the junction held 14 bases outside the gene matches. The chain's CDR3 is CASAPVGTGQSQPQHF. The CDR3 DNA is TGTGCCAGCGCGCCCGTAGGGACAGGGCAGAGTCAGCCCCAGCATTTT. The full variable domain, its missing parts supplied by reference TRBV28 and TRBJ1-5, is DVKVTQSSRYLVKRTGEKVFLECVQDMDHENMFWYRQDPGLGLRLIYFSYDVKMKEKGDIPEGYSVSREKKERFSLILESASTNQTSMYLCASAPVGTGQSQPQHFGDGTRLSIL.

This chain uses TRBV18 with TRBJ2-3; D unclear. The germline V gene encodes CDR1 KGHSH and CDR2 LQKENI. The CDR3 runs 15 residues. Trimming took off 1 base at V and 4 bases at J, with 12 bases between the two ends. The CDR3 loop reads CASSPQAGGADTQYF. For the CDR3, the DNA is TGTGCCAGCTCACCACAAGCTGGTGGAGCAGATACGCAGTATTTT.

The chain joins TRBV5-6 to TRBJ2-1, with 7 bases matching TRBD2. The germline CDR1 and CDR2 sequences are SGHDT and YYEEEE. The CDR3 runs 14 residues. With 3 bases clipped from V and 2 bases from J, the junction kept 2 bases outside the gene matches. The DNA for the CDR3 is TGTGCCAGCAGCTCAGCGGGAACCTACAATGAGCAGTTCTTC. Translation gives CASSSAGTYNEQFF.

The gene calls are TRBV7-3 and TRBJ2-3; 11 nucleotides agree with TRBD2. Per the germline V gene, CDR1 is SGHTA and CDR2 is FQGTGA. The CDR3 totals 15 residues. V lost 3 bases, J lost 6 bases, and 5 bases stayed unmatched. The CDR3 DNA is TGTGCCAGCAGCTTCGCGGGACTAGCGGAGGATACGCAGTATTTT. Residues: CASSFAGLAEDTQYF.

The rearrangement uses TRBV6-1 and TRBJ1-1; 8 nucleotides align to TRBD1. The CDR3 is made up of 14 amino acids. Germline V CDR1 and CDR2: MNHNS, SASEGT. J was trimmed by 3 bases and V by 4 bases; bases with no gene match: 4. The CDR3 loop reads CASSGKTGDTEAFF. For the CDR3, the DNA is TGTGCCAGCAGTGGTAAGACAGGGGACACTGAAGCTTTCTTT.

V usage is TRBV27 and J usage is TRBJ2-7, with unresolved D. Trimming shortened V by 4 bases and J by 3 bases, and 10 bases separated the two germline ends. Per the germline V gene, CDR1 is MNHEY and CDR2 is SMNVEV (reference sequence). The CDR3 loop spans 13 amino acids. This CDR3 reads CASSYDTRYEQYF. DNA of the CDR3: TGTGCCAGCAGTTACGACACCCGCTACGAGCAGTACTTC.

The chain is built from TRBV9 and TRBJ1-2; maybe TRBD1 (6 bases). The germline CDR1 and CDR2 sequences are SGDLS and YYNGEE. V lost 4 bases and J lost 5, with 9 bases in between. The CDR3 consists of 12 residues. The CDR3 is CASSRGNYGYTF. CDR3 DNA: TGTGCCAGCAGCAGGGGGAATTATGGCTACACCTTC.

The chain couples TRBV5-1 to TRBJ2-1; TRBD2 matches at 13 bases. V lost 4 bases to trimming and J lost 8 bases; unmatched junction nucleotides: 9. Germline CDR1 SGHRS, CDR2 YFSETQ. The CDR3 has 16 amino acids. This CDR3 reads CASSQGLAGVGYEQFF. Here the CDR3 DNA reads TGCGCCAGCAGCCAAGGACTAGCGGGAGTTGGCTATGAGCAGTTCTTC.

J is TRBJ2-2 and V is TRBV6-5, with D uncertain. The CDR3 has 14 amino acids. Germline assignment: CDR1 MNHEY and CDR2 SVGAGI. The V end lost 8 bases, the J end lost 2 bases, and 12 bases lay between the germline ends. The CDR3 nucleotides read TGTGCCAGCTCCCTAATGCACAACACCGGGGAGCTGTTTTTT. Protein: CASSLMHNTGELFF.

The chain carries TRBV5-1 and TRBJ2-3, with 8 bases fitting TRBD2. The CDR3 is made up of 15 amino acids. Germline CDR1 reads SGHRS; CDR2 reads YFSETQ. Unmatched junction bases numbered 8, after V lost 4 bases and J lost 4 bases. The CDR3 is CASSLDPGGADTQYF. The DNA for the CDR3 is TGCGCCAGCAGCCTCGACCCCGGGGGGGCAGATACGCAGTATTTT. The full variable domain, rest sourced from reference TRBV5-1 and TRBJ2-3, is KAGVTQTPRYLIKTRGQQVTLSCSPISGHRSVSWYQQTPGQGLQFLFEYFSETQRNKGNFPGRFSGRQFSNSRSEMNVSTLELGDSALYLCASSLDPGGADTQYFGPGTRLTVL.

The chain links TRBV5-6 to TRBJ2-1; 12 bases are shared with TRBD2. V lost 3 bases and J lost 7; bases outside the gene matches: 8. Germline V gives CDR1 SGHDT, CDR2 YYEEEE. The CDR3 extends over 16 amino acids. CDR3 protein: CASSSLGLAGWNEQFF. CDR3 nucleotide sequence: TGTGCCAGCAGCTCCCTAGGACTAGCGGGATGGAATGAGCAGTTCTTC.

This chain uses TRBV27 with TRBJ2-2, with 7 bases aligning to TRBD1. The junction had 8 bases not matched to a gene; V was cut back by 1 base and J by 0 bases. The CDR3 loop spans 18 amino acids. Germline CDR1 and CDR2: MNHEY and SMNVEV (reference sequence). The CDR3 loop reads CASSLYNYGTANTGELFF. The CDR3 nucleotides read TGTGCCAGCAGTTTATATAACTACGGGACAGCGAACACCGGGGAGCTGTTTTTT.

This chain connects TRBV7-3 to TRBJ2-1; D might be TRBD2 (6 bases). The CDR3 loop spans 15 amino acids. V was pared by 0 bases and J by 0 bases, with 6 bases between. The germline gives CDR1 SGHTA, CDR2 FQGTGA. The CDR3 protein is CASSLTGSSYNEQFF. DNA of the CDR3: TGTGCCAGCAGCTTAACCGGGAGCTCCTACAATGAGCAGTTCTTC.

This clone has more than one count but fewer than ten. The chain employs TRBV30 and TRBJ1-5; weak D call: TRBD1 (6 bases). Per the germline V gene, CDR1 is GTSNPN and CDR2 is SVGIG (reference sequence). This CDR3 region has 15 residues. V was clipped by 3 bases and J by 4 bases, with 16 bases between them. CDR3 sequence: CAWRATGLPNQPQHF. The CDR3 DNA reads as TGTGCCTGGAGGGCGACAGGACTCCCGAATCAGCCCCAGCATTTT.

The chain employs TRBV2 and TRBJ2-1; weak D call: TRBD2 (6 bases). V was pared by 8 bases and J by 6 bases, with 26 bases between. The CDR3 loop spans 17 amino acids. Germline V lookup: CDR1 SNHLY, CDR2 FYNNEI. The CDR3 reads CASVFGWGDQGGNEQFF. The CDR3 DNA reads as TGTGCCAGCGTATTTGGATGGGGAGACCAGGGAGGCAATGAGCAGTTCTTC.

The J gene is TRBJ2-7, the V gene TRBV6-5, with TRBD2 matching over 8 bases. CDR1 is MNHEY, CDR2 SVGAGI, per germline. CDR3 length equals 13 residues. V was pared by 5 bases and J by 6 bases, with 6 bases of the junction left unmatched. CDR3 bases: TGTGCCAGCAGTCGACTAGCGTCTGGCGAGCAGTACTTC. As protein: CASSRLASGEQYF.